This is a list of T cell receptor beta chains from one sample in a study of T cell changes during pregnancy in multiple sclerosis. TCRdb's copy holds only in-frame clones and misses some; the assay was immunoSEQ multiplex PCR. The sample has approximately 44,000 clones; 91% are singletons. The starting material was CD4+ T cells from peripheral blood mononuclear cells, obtained before pregnancy. The source is a female donor with multiple sclerosis, enrolled in a pregnancy study. CDR3s include the opening cysteine and the closing phenylalanine or tryptophan. The order of the fields is clone size, D gene, V gene, J gene, CDR3 protein, CDR3 DNA. A D gene is named only where the DNA matches it firmly. Clone size is not always given. Where it is, it says once, few, many or a class for expanded clones.

clone_size: .
d_call: .
v_call: TRBV27
j_call: TRBJ1-6
cdr3_aa: CASRNRIDNSPLHF
cdr3_nt: TGTGCCAGCAGGAACAGGATAGATAATTCACCCCTCCACTTT

clone_size: .
d_call: .
v_call: TRBV2
j_call: TRBJ2-3
cdr3_aa: CASSEAWASRGTQYF
cdr3_nt: TGTGCCAGCAGTGAAGCGTGGGCTAGCAGGGGCACGCAGTATTTT

clone_size: .
d_call: TRBD2
v_call: TRBV7-2
j_call: TRBJ2-3
cdr3_aa: CASSWSRVPAGGGDTQYF
cdr3_nt: TGTGCCAGCAGCTGGAGTAGAGTGCCAGCGGGGGGTGGAGATACGCAGTATTTT

clone_size: .
d_call: TRBD1
v_call: TRBV6-5
j_call: TRBJ2-1
cdr3_aa: CASSLGTGIYEQFF
cdr3_nt: TGTGCCAGCAGTTTAGGGACAGGTATATATGAGCAGTTCTTC

clone_size: few
d_call: .
v_call: TRBV6-5
j_call: TRBJ1-2
cdr3_aa: CASRERNLYGYTF
cdr3_nt: TGTGCCAGCAGGGAGAGAAATCTCTATGGCTACACCTTC

clone_size: .
d_call: .
v_call: TRBV15
j_call: TRBJ2-1
cdr3_aa: CATSRDGGAYNEQFF
cdr3_nt: TGTGCCACTAGCAGAGATGGAGGGGCCTACAATGAGCAGTTCTTC

clone_size: once
d_call: .
v_call: TRBV6-6
j_call: TRBJ2-1
cdr3_aa: CASSPRRGGSPFF
cdr3_nt: TGTGCCAGCAGTCCAAGGAGGGGGGGTTCACCGTTCTTC

clone_size: .
d_call: TRBD1
v_call: TRBV7-8
j_call: TRBJ2-5
cdr3_aa: CASSLARGIQETQYF
cdr3_nt: TGTGCCAGCAGCTTAGCCAGGGGGATCCAAGAGACCCAGTACTTC

clone_size: .
d_call: .
v_call: TRBV18
j_call: TRBJ1-5
cdr3_aa: CASSPTGSENQPQHF
cdr3_nt: TGTGCCAGCTCCCCCACAGGGTCGGAAAATCAGCCCCAGCATTTT

clone_size: .
d_call: TRBD1
v_call: TRBV18
j_call: TRBJ1-2
cdr3_aa: CASSPDEGQVYLYGYTF
cdr3_nt: TGTGCCAGCTCACCCGATGAGGGACAGGTTTATTTATATGGCTACACCTTC

clone_size: .
d_call: TRBD2
v_call: TRBV6-6
j_call: TRBJ2-1
cdr3_aa: CASSSPGGKSNEQFF
cdr3_nt: TGTGCCAGCAGTTCCCCGGGGGGTAAATCAAATGAGCAGTTCTTC

clone_size: .
d_call: .
v_call: TRBV30
j_call: TRBJ2-7
cdr3_aa: CAWSVTMWREYEQYF
cdr3_nt: TGTGCCTGGAGTGTCACCATGTGGCGGGAATACGAGCAGTACTTC

clone_size: .
d_call: .
v_call: TRBV19
j_call: TRBJ2-7
cdr3_aa: CASSNPGGWIPYEQYF
cdr3_nt: TGTGCCAGTAGTAACCCAGGAGGGTGGATCCCCTACGAGCAGTACTTC

clone_size: .
d_call: .
v_call: TRBV10-3
j_call: TRBJ2-5
cdr3_aa: CAISESSSPPVETQYF
cdr3_nt: TGTGCCATCAGTGAGTCGAGCTCGCCCCCCGTTGAGACCCAGTACTTC

clone_size: .
d_call: TRBD2
v_call: TRBV6-5
j_call: TRBJ2-1
cdr3_aa: CASSLTGTRVHEQFF
cdr3_nt: TGTGCCAGCAGTTTGACCGGGACTAGGGTCCATGAGCAGTTCTTC

clone_size: .
d_call: TRBD2
v_call: TRBV27
j_call: TRBJ2-3
cdr3_aa: CASSQLAGGSTDTQYF
cdr3_nt: TGTGCCAGCAGTCAACTAGCGGGGGGTAGCACAGATACGCAGTATTTT

clone_size: .
d_call: .
v_call: TRBV18
j_call: TRBJ2-7
cdr3_aa: CASSRQNEQYF
cdr3_nt: TGTGCCAGCTCACGACAGAACGAGCAGTACTTC

clone_size: once
d_call: TRBD2
v_call: TRBV7-3
j_call: TRBJ2-3
cdr3_aa: CASGYSGGRGTDTQYF
cdr3_nt: TGTGCCAGCGGATACAGCGGGGGCCGGGGTACAGATACGCAGTATTTT

clone_size: once
d_call: .
v_call: TRBV7-3
j_call: TRBJ2-2
cdr3_aa: CASSSGHDTGELFF
cdr3_nt: TGTGCCAGCAGCTCCGGACACGACACCGGGGAGCTGTTTTTT

clone_size: .
d_call: TRBD1
v_call: TRBV18
j_call: TRBJ1-1
cdr3_aa: CASSLGQGNTEAFF
cdr3_nt: TGTGCCAGCTCCTTGGGACAGGGTAACACTGAAGCTTTCTTT

clone_size: .
d_call: .
v_call: TRBV10-3
j_call: TRBJ1-5
cdr3_aa: CAIAQGRDSNQPQHF
cdr3_nt: TGTGCAATTGCCCAGGGGAGGGATAGCAATCAGCCCCAGCATTTT

clone_size: .
d_call: TRBD2
v_call: TRBV19
j_call: TRBJ2-3
cdr3_aa: CASSPQLAGGPDTQYF
cdr3_nt: TGTGCCAGTAGTCCCCAACTAGCGGGGGGCCCAGATACGCAGTATTTT

clone_size: .
d_call: TRBD2
v_call: TRBV6-5
j_call: TRBJ2-5
cdr3_aa: CASRGAGKAETQYF
cdr3_nt: TGTGCCAGCAGGGGAGCGGGGAAGGCGGAGACCCAGTACTTC

clone_size: .
d_call: TRBD1
v_call: TRBV6-1
j_call: TRBJ1-5
cdr3_aa: CASSERGQSIQPQHF
cdr3_nt: TGTGCCAGCAGTGAGCGGGGACAGTCTATACAGCCCCAGCATTTT

clone_size: .
d_call: .
v_call: TRBV10-3
j_call: TRBJ2-3
cdr3_aa: CAISESSDTQYF
cdr3_nt: TGTGCCATCAGTGAGTCCTCAGATACGCAGTATTTT

clone_size: .
d_call: TRBD2
v_call: TRBV18
j_call: TRBJ2-7
cdr3_aa: CASSQTPGGHYEQYF
cdr3_nt: TGTGCCAGCTCACAGACCCCGGGGGGTCACTACGAGCAGTACTTC

clone_size: .
d_call: TRBD2
v_call: TRBV5-1
j_call: TRBJ2-3
cdr3_aa: CASSRGVAEDTQYF
cdr3_nt: TGCGCCAGCAGCCGGGGGGTTGCCGAAGATACGCAGTATTTT